The entry below describes one TCR beta chain. The sample originates from a study of blood T cell repertoires in COVID-19. Study details: Samples taken during acute and convalescent COVID-19 were collected in the United States, Italy and Spain.

V gave up 7 bases and J gave up 0 bases, with 20 bases separating them. CDR3 length equals 17 residues. Germline CDR1 is LNHDA and CDR2 is SQIVND (reference sequence). Clones were sequenced by immunoSEQ multiplex PCR, and TCRdb holds only the in-frame ones, with some missing. The sample carries approximately 200,000 clones, 70% to 90% recorded once. The V gene is TRBV19, the J gene TRBJ2-3, with a tentative D call TRBD2 (6 bases). The sequencing input was PBMCs or T cells enriched from blood (not recorded which). This TCR came from a man between 25 and 39 years old who had recovered from COVID-19. Here the CDR3 reads CASTQMGGYPSTDTQYF. The CDR3 coding sequence is TGTGCCAGTACCCAAATGGGGGGATATCCTAGCACAGATACGCAGTATTTT.